This TCR beta chain originates from a study of cytomegalovirus exposure and HLA in healthy donors. Across the study: It was reported in a later analysis that the 95 to 150 validation repertoires used the same platform as the roughly 700 first-cohort repertoires.

V shed 6 bases and J 7 bases; nucleotides not matched to a gene: 5. This CDR3 is built from 14 residues. Germline values: CDR1 SNHLY, CDR2 FYNNEI. Separation from the roughly 700-subject first cohort characterized the roughly 120-subject validation cohort, to which the donors belonged. Overall study results and limits: Reportedly, cytomegalovirus status was diagnosed with high sensitivity and specificity.

This clone showed up just once. Its antigen is not identified. Data came from immunoSEQ multiplex PCR; TCRdb stores just in-frame clones and leaves some out. Among around 300,000 clones listed, roughly 87% were seen once. The source is a man aged 25 to 40 in good health and CMV-seronegative. This chain joins TRBV2 and TRBJ2-3, with 12 nucleotides matching TRBD2. Sequenced: PBMCs. The CDR3 loop is CASSQTSGGHTQYF. The CDR3 bases are TGTGCCAGCAGCCAGACTAGCGGGGGTCATACGCAGTATTTT.